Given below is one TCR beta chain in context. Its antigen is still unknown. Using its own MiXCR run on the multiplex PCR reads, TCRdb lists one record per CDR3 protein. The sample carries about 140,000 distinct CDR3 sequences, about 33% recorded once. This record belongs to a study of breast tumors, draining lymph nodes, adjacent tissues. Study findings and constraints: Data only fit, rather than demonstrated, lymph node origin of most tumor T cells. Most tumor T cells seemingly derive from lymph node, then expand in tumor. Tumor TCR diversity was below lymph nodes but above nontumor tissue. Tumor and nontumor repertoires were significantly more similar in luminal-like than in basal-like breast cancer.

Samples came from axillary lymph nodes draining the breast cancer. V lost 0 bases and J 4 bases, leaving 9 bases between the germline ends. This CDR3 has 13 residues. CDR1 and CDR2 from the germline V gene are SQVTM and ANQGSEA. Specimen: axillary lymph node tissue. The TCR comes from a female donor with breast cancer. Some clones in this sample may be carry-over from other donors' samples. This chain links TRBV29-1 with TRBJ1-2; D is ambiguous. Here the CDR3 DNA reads TGCAGCGTTGAAGAGACAATAATCTATGGCTACACCTTC. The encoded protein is CSVEETIIYGYTF.